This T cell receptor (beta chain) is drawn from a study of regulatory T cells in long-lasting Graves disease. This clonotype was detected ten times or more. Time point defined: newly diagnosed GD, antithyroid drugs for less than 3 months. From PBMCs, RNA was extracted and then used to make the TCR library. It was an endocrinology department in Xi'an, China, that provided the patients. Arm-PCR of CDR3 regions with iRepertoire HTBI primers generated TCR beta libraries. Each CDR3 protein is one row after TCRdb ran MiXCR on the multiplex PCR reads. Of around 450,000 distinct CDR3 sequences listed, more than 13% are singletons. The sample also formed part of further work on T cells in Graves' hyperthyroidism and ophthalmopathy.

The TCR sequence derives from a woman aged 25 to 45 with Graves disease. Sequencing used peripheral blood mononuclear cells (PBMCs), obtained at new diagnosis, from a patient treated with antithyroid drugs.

The CDR3 spells CASSWQDDYEQYF. In DNA, the CDR3 is TGTGCCAGCAGTTGGCAGGACGACTACGAGCAGTACTTC. The genes are TRBV28 and TRBJ2-7; D remains ambiguous. This CDR3 is 13 amino acids long. Germline V CDR1 and CDR2: MDHEN, SYDVKM. V was trimmed by 4 bases and J by 3 bases, leaving 10 bases between them. Complete variable domain (other parts from reference TRBV28 and TRBJ2-7): DVKVTQSSRYLVKRTGEKVFLECVQDMDHENMFWYRQDPGLGLRLIYFSYDVKMKEKGDIPEGYSVSREKKERFSLILESASTNQTSMYLCASSWQDDYEQYFGPGTRLTVT.